The 2 T cell receptor beta chains listed next were all sequenced from one sample in a study of T cell clones after liver transplantation. Only in-frame clones appear in the TCRdb table, and some are missing; sequencing was by immunoSEQ multiplex PCR. The data hold about 33,000 clones, with approximately 96% observed a single time. The material sequenced was CD8+ T cells from blood, taken 12 months after liver transplant. The receptors shown here come from a human patient who received a liver transplant. A share of the T cells may be of graft donor origin.

Points on this clone: This same CDR3 is encoded by further DNA sequences in the sample. The genes are TRBV5-1 and TRBJ2-7; D uncertain. The CDR3 consists of 13 residues. Germline V gene lookup returns CDR1 SGHRS and CDR2 YFSETQ. Trimming pared 0 bases from V and 4 bases from J, leaving 8 bases between. Written as DNA, the CDR3 is TGCGCCAGCAGCTTGGCTCCTACATACGAGCAGTACTTC. It codes for CASSLAPTYEQYF.

The V gene is TRBV27, the J gene TRBJ1-5; perhaps TRBD1 as D (6 bases). The CDR3 covers 13 residues. Germline lookup yields CDR1 MNHEY and CDR2 SMNVEV (reference sequence). The V and J ends lost 5 bases and 3 bases respectively, with 8 bases between them. The CDR3 loop reads CASSTGYNQPQHF. CDR3 DNA sequence: TGTGCCAGCAGTACAGGGTACAATCAGCCCCAGCATTTT.